This T cell receptor (beta chain) was profiled in a study of CD8+CD57+ T cells in acquired aplastic anemia. The study's findings and limits: A lower diversity was found for CD8+CD57+ cells than for total CD4+ and CD8+ pools in patients. Both patients and controls carried the same twenty-nine CD8+ CDR3 sequences.

Turning to this clonotype: Its antigen remains unidentified.

Profiles of TCR beta VDJ and CDR3 were generated from a genomic DNA template. TCRdb reprocessed the reads with MiXCR, giving one entry per CDR3 protein. The data contain about 20,000 distinct CDR3 sequences, roughly 40% of them singletons. Trimming took 8 bases from V and 1 from J, leaving 31 bases between them. This CDR3 contains 19 residues. CDR1 is DFQATT and CDR2 is SNEGSKA in the germline V gene (reference sequence). The sequenced patients had an expansion of CD8+CD57+ cells seen by flow cytometry. This TCR derives from a human donor with aplastic anemia. The gene calls are TRBV20-1 and TRBJ2-3, with D perhaps TRBD2 (5 bases). The sequencing sample was made of CD8+CD57+ T cells sorted from PBMCs. Subset denoted: bead-enriched CD8+CD57+ effector memory T cells from SAA patients. CDR3 residues: CSPPPPPPPRTRGTDTQYF. The CDR3 DNA reads as TGCAGTCCCCCCCCTCCCCCCCCCCCCCGGACGCGGGGCACAGATACGCAGTATTTT.